This entry features one T cell receptor (beta chain) sequence. Many counts were recorded for this clonotype. Its antigen is not yet known. No base qualities exist here, and no much larger clone lies one base off it. Reading from cysteine to phenylalanine, the CDR3 counts 15 amino acids. Only CDR3 DNA remains: 45 bases, in frame from the first base. V loses 7 bases, J loses 0 bases, and the germline ends lie 13 bases apart. Sequences SNHLY (CDR1) and FYNNEI (CDR2) are obtained from the germline V gene. The hyperthyroidism patients were between 18 and 65 years old and newly diagnosed, with a disease duration of less than 2 months. The study excluded patients with uncontrolled infections, other autoimmune diseases, pregnancy or lactation. Diagnoses were based on clinical symptoms, serum thyroxine and TRAb, thyroid ultrasound and orbital computed tomography. Blood from progressor patients was drawn when they were first diagnosed with hyperthyroidism, before any ophthalmopathy symptoms appeared. PBMCs were isolated from more than 9 ml of fresh peripheral blood by Ficoll-Paque density gradient centrifugation. Progressor patients were initially diagnosed with Graves' hyperthyroidism and developed ophthalmopathy during follow-up. Total RNA was extracted using Trizol reagent, and RNA quality was assessed on an Agilent 2100 Bioanalyzer.

TCR beta CDR3 regions were amplified from RNA transcripts. A first-round RT-PCR of the TCR CDR3 used the HTBI primer set with the Qiagen OneStep RT-PCR kit. The libraries were constructed in a second round of multiplex PCR and then size-selected and purified. The libraries were sequenced on an Illumina HiSeq2000 using paired-end 100 bp reads. The source study handled its data this way. SOAPnuke was used to process the raw data, removing reads that contained adapters or uncalled bases, had a mean Phred below 15, or lacked an exact match to the constant primer or identifier. COPE v1.2.5 was used to merge high-quality paired reads, and clonotypes were defined as unique nucleotide sequences. MiTCR v1.1 was used to align the clonotypes against IMGT TRBV, TRBD and TRBJ reference segments. Only V-J combinations with frequency above 0.0001, covering 99% to 99.2% of repertoires, were analysed. The TCS score was defined as F50 (clonal expansion) divided by E x V (chaos), with BLOSUM62-based TCRdist calculated between CDR3 peptides within each V-J. Welch's t-statistics and random forest reduced 500 to 550 V-J features to 13, which were used in a naive Bayes classifier (R e1071). TCRdb itself trimmed the public reads at Q25 with fastp, ran MiXCR and retained productive beta chains. One record per CDR3 amino acid sequence lists the most common genes and DNA. The V and J calls come from TCRdb's annotation, not from the publication. The sample contains about 360,000 distinct CDR3 sequences, 13% of them found a single time. The top ten clonotypes cover roughly 20% of the sample.

The sample originates from a study of T cells in Graves' hyperthyroidism and ophthalmopathy (dated by TCRdb to about 2019). In the study overall: Peripheral blood was sampled at the time of initial diagnosis, prior to any treatment. For training and testing, the 100 patients in the discovery cohort were randomly divided in a 7:3 ratio. A discovery cohort of fewer than 110 patients, roughly 43 with Graves' ophthalmopathy and 57 with stable Graves' hyperthyroidism, was used to find distinguishing TCR V-J signatures. TCR Vbeta CDR3 sequencing of 120 to 150 peripheral blood samples (about 45 ophthalmopathy, 75 to 80 hyperthyroidism and roughly 17 progressor patients) is reported in the paper. Once sampling was done, hyperthyroidism patients were given methimazole at a starting dose of 30 mg daily, whereas ophthalmopathy patients were given high-dose intravenous methylprednisolone. Whether ophthalmopathy could be predicted prospectively was tested in an independent validation cohort made up of 18 to 20 hyperthyroidism patients plus 17 patients who later progressed to ophthalmopathy. Thyroid tissue and blood T-cell repertoires from about six Graves' hyperthyroidism patients were also compared in the study.

The paper's findings and limits, for the study overall: No statistical method was used to set the sample size in advance, and investigators knew the group allocation. Ophthalmopathy was separated from stable hyperthyroidism by a 13 V-J signature model, with around 90% sensitivity and around 81% specificity obtained in cross-validation and 80%/75% obtained in testing. Most expanded thyroid clonotypes (frequency above 0.001) were also detected in blood, suggesting blood repertoires may reflect thyroid immune responses. In validation, the model predicted progression to ophthalmopathy with 60% to 71% sensitivity and less than 80% specificity, a median of 6.5 months before onset.

Material: blood. This TCR was sampled from a man aged 25-45 years with Graves' hyperthyroidism that later progressed to Graves' ophthalmopathy. Recombination linked TRBV2 to TRBJ2-4; a weak D assignment points to TRBD1 (5 bases agree). The DNA reads TGTGCCAGCATGGGGCACGCACTAGCCAAAAACATTCAGTACTTC. It is translated as CASMGHALAKNIQYF.